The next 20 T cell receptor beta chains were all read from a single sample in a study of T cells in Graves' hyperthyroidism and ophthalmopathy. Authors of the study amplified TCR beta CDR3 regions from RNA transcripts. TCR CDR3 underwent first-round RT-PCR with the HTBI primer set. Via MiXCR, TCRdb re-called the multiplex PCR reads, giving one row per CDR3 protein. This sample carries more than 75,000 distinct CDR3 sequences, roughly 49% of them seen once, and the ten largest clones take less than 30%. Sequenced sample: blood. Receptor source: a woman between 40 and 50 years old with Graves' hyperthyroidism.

The CDR3 nucleotides read TGTGCCATCAGTGGGGTGGGGGGCCCCTACGAGCAGTACTTC. It yields the protein CAISGVGGPYEQYF. The rearrangement joins TRBV10-3 to TRBJ2-7; TRBD1 or TRBD2 may be the D gene (6 bases each). Germline V gene data show CDR1 as ENHRY and CDR2 as SYGVKD. The CDR3 is 14 amino acids. Trimming stripped 4 bases from V and 2 bases from J, with 12 bases between.

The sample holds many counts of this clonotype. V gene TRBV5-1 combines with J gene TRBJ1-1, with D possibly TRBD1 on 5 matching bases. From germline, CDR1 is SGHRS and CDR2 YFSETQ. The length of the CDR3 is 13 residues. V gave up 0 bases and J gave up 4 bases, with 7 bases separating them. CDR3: CASSLGQSTEAFF. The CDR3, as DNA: TGCGCCAGCAGCTTGGGACAGAGCACTGAAGCTTTCTTT.

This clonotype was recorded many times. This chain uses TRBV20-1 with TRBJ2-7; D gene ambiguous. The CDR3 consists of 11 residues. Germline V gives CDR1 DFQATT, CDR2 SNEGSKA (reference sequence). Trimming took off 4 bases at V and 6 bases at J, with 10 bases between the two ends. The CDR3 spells CSATQGLEQYF. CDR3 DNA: TGCAGTGCTACTCAAGGGCTCGAGCAGTACTTC.

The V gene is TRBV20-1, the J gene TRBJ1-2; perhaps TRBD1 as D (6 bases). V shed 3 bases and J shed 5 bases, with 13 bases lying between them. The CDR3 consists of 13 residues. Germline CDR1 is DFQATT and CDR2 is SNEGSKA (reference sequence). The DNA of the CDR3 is TGCAGTGCTAGTGTCGGGGGGCATTATGGCTACACCTTC. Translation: CSASVGGHYGYTF.

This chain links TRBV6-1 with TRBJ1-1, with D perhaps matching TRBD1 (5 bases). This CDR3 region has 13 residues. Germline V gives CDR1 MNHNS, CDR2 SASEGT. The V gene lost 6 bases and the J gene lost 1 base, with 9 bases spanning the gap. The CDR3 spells CASSGGENTEAFF. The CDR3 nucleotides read TGTGCCAGCAGCGGGGGGGAGAACACTGAAGCTTTCTTT.

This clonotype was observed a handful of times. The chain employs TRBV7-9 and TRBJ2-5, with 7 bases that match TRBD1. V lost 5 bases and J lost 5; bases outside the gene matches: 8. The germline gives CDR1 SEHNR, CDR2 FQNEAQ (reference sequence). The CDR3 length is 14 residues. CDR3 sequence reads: CASSGRQGGETQYF. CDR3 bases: TGTGCCAGCAGCGGGAGACAGGGTGGGGAGACCCAGTACTTC. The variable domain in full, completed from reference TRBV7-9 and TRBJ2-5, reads DTGVSQNPRHKITKRGQNVTFRCDPISEHNRLYWYRQTLGQGPEFLTYFQNEAQLEKSRLLSDRFSAERPKGSFSTLEIQRTEQGDSAMYLCASSGRQGGETQYFGPGTRLLVL.

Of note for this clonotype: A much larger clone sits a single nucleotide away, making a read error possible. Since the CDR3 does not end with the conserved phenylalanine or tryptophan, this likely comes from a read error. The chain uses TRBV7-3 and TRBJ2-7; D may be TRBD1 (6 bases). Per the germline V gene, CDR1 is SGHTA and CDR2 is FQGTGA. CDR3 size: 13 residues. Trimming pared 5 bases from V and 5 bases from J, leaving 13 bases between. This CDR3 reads CASSTQGLNEQYL. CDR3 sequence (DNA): TGTGCCAGCAGCACCCAGGGGTTGAACGAGCAGTACCTC.

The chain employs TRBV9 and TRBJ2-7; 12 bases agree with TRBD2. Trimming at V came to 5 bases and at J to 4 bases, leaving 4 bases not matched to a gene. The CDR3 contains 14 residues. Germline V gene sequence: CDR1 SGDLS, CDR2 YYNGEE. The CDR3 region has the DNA TGTGCCAGCAGGATGACTAGCGGGAGTTACGAGCAGTACTTC. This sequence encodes CASRMTSGSYEQYF.

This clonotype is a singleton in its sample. Here the CDR3 reads CASSEMGEQYF. The CDR3 DNA is TGTGCCAGCAGTGAAATGGGGGAGCAGTACTTC. The rearrangement links TRBV6-5 to TRBJ2-7; no firm D call. Looked up from germline, CDR1 is MNHEY and CDR2 is SVGAGI. Trimming removed 5 bases from V and 7 bases from J, with 9 bases in between. The CDR3 is made up of 11 amino acids.

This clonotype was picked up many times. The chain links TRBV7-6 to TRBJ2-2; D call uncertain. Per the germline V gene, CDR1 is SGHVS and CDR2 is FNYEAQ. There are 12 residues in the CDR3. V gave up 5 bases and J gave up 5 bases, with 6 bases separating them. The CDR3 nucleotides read TGTGCCAGCAGCGGGTGGACCGGGGAGCTGTTTTTT. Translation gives CASSGWTGELFF. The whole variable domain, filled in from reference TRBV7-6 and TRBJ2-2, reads GAGVSQSPRYKVTKRGQDVALRCDPISGHVSLYWYRQALGQGPEFLTYFNYEAQQDKSGLPNDRFSAERPEGSISTLTIQRTEQRDSAMYRCASSGWTGELFFGEGSRLTVL.

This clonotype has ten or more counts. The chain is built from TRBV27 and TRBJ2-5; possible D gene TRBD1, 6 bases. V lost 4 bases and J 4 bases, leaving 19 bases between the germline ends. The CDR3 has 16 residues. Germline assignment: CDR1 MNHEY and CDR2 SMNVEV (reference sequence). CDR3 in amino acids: CASSSYLTTGSETQYF. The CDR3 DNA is TGTGCCAGCAGTTCCTATCTCACCACAGGGTCAGAGACCCAGTACTTC.

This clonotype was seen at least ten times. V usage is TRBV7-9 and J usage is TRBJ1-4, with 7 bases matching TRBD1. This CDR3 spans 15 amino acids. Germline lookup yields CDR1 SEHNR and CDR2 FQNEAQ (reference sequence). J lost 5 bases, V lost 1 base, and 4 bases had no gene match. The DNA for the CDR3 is TGTGCCAGCAGCTTAGAACAGGGGAAGAATGAAAAACTGTTTTTT. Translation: CASSLEQGKNEKLFF.

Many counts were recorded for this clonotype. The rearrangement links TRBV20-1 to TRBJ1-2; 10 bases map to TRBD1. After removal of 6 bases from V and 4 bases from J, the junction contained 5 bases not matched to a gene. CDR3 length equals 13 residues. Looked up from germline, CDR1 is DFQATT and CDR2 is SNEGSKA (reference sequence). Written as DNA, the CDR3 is TGCAGTGCGGACAGGGGGAATACCTATGGCTACACCTTC. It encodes CSADRGNTYGYTF.

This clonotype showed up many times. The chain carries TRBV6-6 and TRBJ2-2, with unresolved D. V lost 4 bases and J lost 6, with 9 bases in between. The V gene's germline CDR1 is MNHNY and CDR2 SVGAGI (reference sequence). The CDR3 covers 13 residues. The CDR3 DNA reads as TGTGCCAGCAGTTCTAGATTCCCCGGGGAGCTGTTTTTT. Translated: CASSSRFPGELFF.

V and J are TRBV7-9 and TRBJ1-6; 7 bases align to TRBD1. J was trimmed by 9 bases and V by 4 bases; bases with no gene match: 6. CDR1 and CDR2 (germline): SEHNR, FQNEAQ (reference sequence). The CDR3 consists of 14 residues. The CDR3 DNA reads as TGTGCCAGCAGCTCGACAGGGATGGGTTCACCCCTCCACTTT. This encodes CASSSTGMGSPLHF.

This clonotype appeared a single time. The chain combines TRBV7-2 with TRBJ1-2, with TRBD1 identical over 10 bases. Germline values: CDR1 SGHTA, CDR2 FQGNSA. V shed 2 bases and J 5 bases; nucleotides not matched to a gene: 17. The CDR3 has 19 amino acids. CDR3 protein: CASSLYWGQGRIAWYGYTF. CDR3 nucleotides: TGTGCCAGCAGCTTATATTGGGGACAGGGGAGGATAGCTTGGTATGGCTACACCTTC.

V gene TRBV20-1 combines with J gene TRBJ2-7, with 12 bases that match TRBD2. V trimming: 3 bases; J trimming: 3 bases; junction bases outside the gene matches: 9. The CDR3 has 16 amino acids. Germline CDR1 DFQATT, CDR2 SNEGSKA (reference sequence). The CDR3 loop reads CSASLGASGRVYEQYF. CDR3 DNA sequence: TGCAGTGCTAGCCTTGGGGCTAGCGGGAGGGTCTACGAGCAGTACTTC.

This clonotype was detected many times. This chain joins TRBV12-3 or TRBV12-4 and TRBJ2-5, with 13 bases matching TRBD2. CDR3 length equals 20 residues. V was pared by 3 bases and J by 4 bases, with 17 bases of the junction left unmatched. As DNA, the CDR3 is TGTGCCAGCAGTTTCGGGACATGGACTAGCGGGAGTAGGGTGAGAGAGACCCAGTACTTC. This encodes CASSFGTWTSGSRVRETQYF.

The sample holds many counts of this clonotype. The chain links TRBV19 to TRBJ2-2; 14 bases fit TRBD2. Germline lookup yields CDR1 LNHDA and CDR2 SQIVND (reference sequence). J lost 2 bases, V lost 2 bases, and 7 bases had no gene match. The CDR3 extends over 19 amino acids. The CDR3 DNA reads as TGTGCCAGTAGTATAAATCGACTAGCGGGAGGGACCAACACCGGGGAGCTGTTTTTT. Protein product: CASSINRLAGGTNTGELFF. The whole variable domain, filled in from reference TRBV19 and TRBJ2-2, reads DGGITQSPKYLFRKEGQNVTLSCEQNLNHDAMYWYRQDPGQGLRLIYYSQIVNDFQKGDIAEGYSVSREKKESFPLTVTSAQKNPTAFYLCASSINRLAGGTNTGELFFGEGSRLTVL.

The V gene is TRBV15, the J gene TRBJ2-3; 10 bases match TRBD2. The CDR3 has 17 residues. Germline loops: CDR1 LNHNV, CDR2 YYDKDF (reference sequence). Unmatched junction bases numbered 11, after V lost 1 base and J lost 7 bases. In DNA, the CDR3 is TGTGCCACCAGCAGAGGGGGGAGCGGGAGGGCCCCCCATACGCAGTATTTT. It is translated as CATSRGGSGRAPHTQYF. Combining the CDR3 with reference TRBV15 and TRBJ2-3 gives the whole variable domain DAMVIQNPRYQVTQFGKPVTLSCSQTLNHNVMYWYQQKSSQAPKLLFHYYDKDFNNEADTPDNFQSRRPNTSFCFLDIRSPGLGDTAMYLCATSRGGSGRAPHTQYFGPGTRLTVL.